A single sample gave rise to the 10 T cell receptor beta chains below, sequenced in a study of T cell repertoires in cytomegalovirus infection. MiXCR was run by TCRdb on the reads, yielding one entry per CDR3 protein. This table has about 830,000 distinct CDR3 sequences, about 33% appearing once. Antigen specificity for these receptors is unknown. This material consisted of cultured CD8+ T cells from PBMCs, taken from culture after CMV antigen stimulation. These receptors came from a human donor in good health (CMV status not recorded). Some clones in this sample may be carry-over from other donors' samples.

Only a few counts were recorded for this clonotype. This sequence joins TRBV6-6 and TRBJ2-3; 10 bases line up with TRBD1. Germline trimming cut 5 bases from V and 3 bases from J; bases unmatched to any gene: 8. The CDR3 spans 16 residues. CDR1 MNHNY and CDR2 SVGAGI come from the germline V gene (reference sequence). The CDR3, as DNA: TGTGCCAGCAGTCCCCCCCGGGACAGGGGAACAGATACGCAGTATTTT. This translates into CASSPPRDRGTDTQYF.

This clonotype has a handful of counts. The chain is built from TRBV5-6 and TRBJ2-1, with a possible D match to TRBD2 (7 bases). The germline gives CDR1 SGHDT, CDR2 YYEEEE. CDR3 length: 16 amino acids. V was trimmed by 4 bases and J by 0 bases, leaving 14 bases between them. CDR3 sequence: CASSGGGLSSYNEQFF. CDR3 DNA: TGTGCCAGCAGCGGGGGGGGCCTGAGCTCCTACAATGAGCAGTTCTTC.

The chain is built from TRBV11-3 and TRBJ2-2, with 8 bases that match TRBD2. CDR1 and CDR2 from the germline V gene are SGHNT and YENEEA. The CDR3 loop spans 19 amino acids. With V trimmed by 1 base and J by 1 base, 11 bases remained unmatched. Here the CDR3 reads CASSLVGAGGPMNTGELFF. CDR3 DNA sequence: TGTGCCAGCAGCTTAGTAGGGGCGGGGGGCCCAATGAACACCGGGGAGCTGTTTTTT.

This clonotype has more than one count but fewer than ten. This rearrangement joins TRBV15 to TRBJ1-5; D remains unclear. The germline CDR1 and CDR2 sequences are LNHNV and YYDKDF (reference sequence). This CDR3 region has 15 residues. The V end lost 0 bases, the J end lost 3 bases, and 9 bases lay between the germline ends. The DNA for the CDR3 is TGTGCCACCAGCAGAGATCGCAGTTTCAATCAGCCCCAGCATTTT. Protein sequence: CATSRDRSFNQPQHF.

There are a few counts of this clonotype. This chain joins TRBV19 and TRBJ2-1; D is uncertain. This CDR3 has 10 amino acids. CDR1 and CDR2 from the germline V gene are LNHDA and SQIVND (reference sequence). Trimming pared 10 bases from V and 7 bases from J, leaving 8 bases between. CDR3 nucleotide sequence: TGTGCCACACAGAATAATGAGCAGTTCTTC. This codes for CATQNNEQFF.

The genes are TRBV6-1 and TRBJ2-3; TRBD2 matches at 7 bases. CDR3 length: 16 amino acids. The germline V gene has CDR1 MNHNS and CDR2 SASEGT. V was pared by 5 bases and J by 2 bases, with 10 bases of the junction left unmatched. The DNA for the CDR3 is TGTGCCAGCAGTCCCCGGGGGGAATACTACACAGATACGCAGTATTTT. This translates into CASSPRGEYYTDTQYF.

CDR3 sequence (DNA): TGTGCCAGCAGTTACTCCCTAGGGGAAATCAATACGCAGTATTTT. It is translated as CASSYSLGEINTQYF. V gene TRBV6-5 combines with J gene TRBJ2-3, with D possibly matching TRBD1 (5 bases). The CDR3 covers 15 residues. Germline values: CDR1 MNHEY, CDR2 SVGAGI. Deletions cut 0 bases from V and 7 bases from J, with 14 bases between.

This rearrangement joins TRBV6-1 to TRBJ1-3; D gene unclear. Per the germline V gene, CDR1 is MNHNS and CDR2 is SASEGT. The V end was cut by 5 bases, the J end by 5 bases, with 13 bases between. The CDR3 runs 14 residues. The CDR3 loop reads CASSPLRSRNTIYF. The CDR3 coding sequence is TGTGCCAGCAGTCCTTTGAGGTCAAGAAACACCATATATTTT.

This clonotype was detected many times. The rearrangement joins TRBV7-2 to TRBJ1-5, with D uncertain. Germline V gene lookup returns CDR1 SGHTA and CDR2 FQGNSA. CDR3 size: 14 residues. V shed 5 bases and J shed 5 bases, with 13 bases lying between them. The CDR3 bases are TGTGCCAGCAGCCCCCCAGGTTCGCATCAGCCCCAGCATTTT. This sequence encodes CASSPPGSHQPQHF.

In the case of this clonotype: A much larger clone lies a single base off, so this may be a read error. The CDR3 region has the DNA TGTGTCAGCAGCTTAGGGGTCGGGTACACTGAAGCTTTCTTT. Translating gives CVSSLGVGYTEAFF. The rearrangement uses TRBV7-2 and TRBJ1-1, with D possibly being TRBD1 (5 bases). Germline assignment: CDR1 SGHTA and CDR2 FQGNSA. This CDR3 spans 14 amino acids.